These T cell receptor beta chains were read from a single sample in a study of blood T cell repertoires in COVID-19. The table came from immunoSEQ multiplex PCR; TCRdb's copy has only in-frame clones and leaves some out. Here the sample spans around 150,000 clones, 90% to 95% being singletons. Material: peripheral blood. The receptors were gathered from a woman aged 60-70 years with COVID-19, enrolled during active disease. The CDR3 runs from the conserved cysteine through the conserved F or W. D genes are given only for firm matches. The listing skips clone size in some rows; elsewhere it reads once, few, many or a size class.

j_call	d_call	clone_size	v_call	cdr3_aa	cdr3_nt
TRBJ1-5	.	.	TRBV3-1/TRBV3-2	CASSPSGSSNQPQHF	TGTGCCAGCAGCCCTTCCGGTAGTAGCAATCAGCCCCAGCATTTT
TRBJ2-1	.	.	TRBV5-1	CASSLGNRGEQFF	TGCGCCAGCAGCTTGGGAAATCGGGGAGAGCAGTTCTTC
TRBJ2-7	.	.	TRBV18	CASSPRGTKASYEQYF	TGTGCCAGCTCACCTCGAGGGACAAAGGCGTCCTACGAGCAGTACTTC
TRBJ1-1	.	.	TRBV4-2	CASSHRVRGMNTEAFF	TGTGCCAGCAGCCATCGGGTCAGGGGTATGAACACTGAAGCTTTCTTT
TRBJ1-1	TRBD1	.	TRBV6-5	CASSPDRDYTEAFF	TGTGCCAGCAGTCCGGACAGGGATTACACTGAAGCTTTCTTT
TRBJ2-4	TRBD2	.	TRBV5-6	CASSLERGGPDIQYF	TGTGCCAGCAGCTTGGAGCGGGGGGGCCCGGACATTCAGTACTTC
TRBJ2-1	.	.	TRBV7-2	CASSLDRVNEQFF	TGTGCCAGCAGCTTAGACAGGGTCAATGAGCAGTTCTTC
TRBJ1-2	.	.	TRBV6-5	CATQQGLHYGYTF	TGTGCCACCCAACAGGGATTGCACTATGGCTACACCTTC
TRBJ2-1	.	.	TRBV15	CATSREMTASVGNEQFF	TGTGCCACCAGCAGGGAAATGACAGCCTCGGTGGGCAATGAGCAGTTCTTC
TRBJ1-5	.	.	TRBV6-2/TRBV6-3	CASSFFSNQPQHF	TGTGCCAGCAGTTTTTTCAGTAATCAGCCCCAGCATTTT
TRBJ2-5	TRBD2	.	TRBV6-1	CASSGWTSDPQETQYF	TGTGCCAGCAGTGGCTGGACTAGCGACCCCCAAGAGACCCAGTACTTC
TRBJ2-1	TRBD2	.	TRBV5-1	CASSLGVAGYNEQFF	TGCGCCAGCAGCTTGGGGGTAGCGGGGTACAATGAGCAGTTCTTC
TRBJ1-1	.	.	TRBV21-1	CASNQGALTEAFF	TGTGCCAGCAACCAGGGGGCTTTAACTGAAGCTTTCTTT
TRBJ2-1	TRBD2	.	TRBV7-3	CASSLAGLAKYNEQFF	TGTGCCAGCAGCTTGGCGGGACTAGCGAAATACAATGAGCAGTTCTTC
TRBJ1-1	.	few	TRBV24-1	CATRDQGTEAFF	TGTGCCACCAGGGACCAGGGAACTGAAGCTTTCTTT
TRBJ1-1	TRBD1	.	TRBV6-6	CASSFGERLQGAGMNTEAFF	TGTGCCAGCAGCTTTGGGGAGCGCTTACAGGGGGCAGGGATGAACACTGAAGCTTTCTTT
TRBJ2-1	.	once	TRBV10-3	CAISVQGLTSYNEQFF	TGTGCCATCAGTGTCCAGGGTCTTACCTCCTACAATGAGCAGTTCTTC
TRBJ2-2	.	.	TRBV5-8	CASSLGGTTTGELFF	TGTGCCAGCAGCTTGGGTGGGACAACGACCGGGGAGCTGTTTTTT
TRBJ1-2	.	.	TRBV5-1	CASSLAFIAGEGYTF	TGCGCCAGCAGCTTGGCCTTTATTGCAGGGGAAGGCTACACCTTC
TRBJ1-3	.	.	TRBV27	CASSLTGFVGNTIYF	TGTGCCAGCAGTTTGACAGGATTCGTCGGAAACACCATATATTTT
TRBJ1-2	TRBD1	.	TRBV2	CASGHPLSGGYGYTF	TGTGCCAGCGGTCACCCCCTGTCAGGGGGCTATGGCTACACCTTC
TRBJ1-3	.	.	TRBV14	CASSQRTVTSGNTIYF	TGTGCCAGCAGCCAGCGGACTGTCACCTCTGGAAACACCATATATTTT
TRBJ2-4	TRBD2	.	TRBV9	CASSFSGGAGNIQYF	TGTGCCAGCAGCTTCAGCGGGGGGGCCGGGAACATTCAGTACTTC
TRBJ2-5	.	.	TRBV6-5	CASSYGRGTQETQYF	TGTGCCAGCAGTTACGGTCGCGGCACTCAAGAGACCCAGTACTTC
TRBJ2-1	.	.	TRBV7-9	CASSIPTEKYNEQFF	TGTGCCAGCAGCATACCGACAGAAAAGTACAATGAGCAGTTCTTC
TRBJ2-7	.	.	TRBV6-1	CASSVDTYEQYF	TGTGCCAGCAGTGTTGACACCTACGAGCAGTACTTC
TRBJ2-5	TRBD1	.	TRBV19	CASSPRGQAFQETQYF	TGTGCCAGCTCCCCCCGGGGACAGGCTTTCCAAGAGACCCAGTACTTC
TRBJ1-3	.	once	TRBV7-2	CASSPPSNTIYF	TGTGCCAGCAGCCCCCCGTCGAACACCATATATTTT
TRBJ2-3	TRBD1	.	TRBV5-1	CASSLQSGGHSSTDTQYF	TGCGCCAGCAGCTTGCAATCAGGGGGCCACTCTAGCACAGATACGCAGTATTTT
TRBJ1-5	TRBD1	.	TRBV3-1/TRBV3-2	CASSQQGAFQPQHF	TGTGCCAGCAGCCAGCAGGGGGCTTTCCAGCCCCAGCATTTT
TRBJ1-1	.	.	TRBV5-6	CASSGTGTQGTEAFF	TGTGCCAGCAGCGGAACCGGGACACAGGGCACTGAAGCTTTCTTT
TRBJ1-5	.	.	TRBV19	CASSIDWSNQPQHF	TGTGCCAGTAGTATAGATTGGAGTAATCAGCCCCAGCATTTT
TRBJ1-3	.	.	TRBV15	CATSRDFPTRAGNTIYF	TGTGCCACCAGCAGAGATTTCCCGACGCGGGCCGGAAACACCATATATTTT
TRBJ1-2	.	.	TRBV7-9	CASSPDGGRGYTF	TGTGCCAGCAGCCCCGACGGAGGCCGGGGCTACACCTTC
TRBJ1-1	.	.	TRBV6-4	CASIPGRRDTEAFF	TGTGCCAGCATTCCAGGGCGAAGAGACACTGAAGCTTTCTTT
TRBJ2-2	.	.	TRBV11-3	CASSPTGRGRTGELFF	TGTGCCAGCAGCCCCACTGGCAGGGGGAGGACCGGGGAGCTGTTTTTT
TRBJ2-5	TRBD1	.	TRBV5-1	CASSSQTGGQETQYF	TGCGCCAGCAGCTCGCAGACAGGGGGTCAAGAGACCCAGTACTTC
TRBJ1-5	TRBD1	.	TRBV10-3	CAISEGDRGNQPQHF	TGTGCCATCAGTGAGGGGGACAGGGGCAATCAGCCCCAGCATTTT
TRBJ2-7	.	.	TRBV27	CASTLSGGTVFYEQYF	TGTGCCAGCACCCTTTCAGGCGGGACAGTATTCTACGAGCAGTACTTC
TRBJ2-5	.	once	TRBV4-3	CASSQDTGVKVQETQYF	TGCGCCAGCAGCCAAGATACGGGTGTCAAGGTCCAAGAGACCCAGTACTTC
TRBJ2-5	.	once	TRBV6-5	CASSYSSEETQYF	TGTGCCAGCAGTTACTCGTCCGAGGAGACCCAGTACTTC
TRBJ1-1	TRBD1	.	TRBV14	CASSFWTGVTEAFF	TGTGCCAGCAGCTTCTGGACAGGGGTTACTGAAGCTTTCTTT
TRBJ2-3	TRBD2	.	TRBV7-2	CASSFGLAGDTDTQYF	TGTGCCAGCAGCTTCGGACTAGCGGGAGACACAGATACGCAGTATTTT
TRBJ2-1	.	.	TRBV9	CASSAKGDSYNEQFF	TGTGCCAGCAGCGCCAAGGGGGACTCCTACAATGAGCAGTTCTTC
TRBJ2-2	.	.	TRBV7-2	CASSLSGGNTGELFF	TGTGCCAGCAGCCTCTCCGGGGGGAACACCGGGGAGCTGTTTTTT
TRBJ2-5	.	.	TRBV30	CAWSSRQDQETQYF	TGTGCCTGGAGTTCCAGACAGGACCAAGAGACCCAGTACTTC
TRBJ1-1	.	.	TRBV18	CASSPPGGDTEAFF	TGTGCCAGCTCACCGCCCGGAGGTGACACTGAAGCTTTCTTT
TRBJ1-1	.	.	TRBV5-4	CASSFSTGNTEAFF	TGTGCCAGCAGCTTTTCGACAGGTAACACTGAAGCTTTCTTT
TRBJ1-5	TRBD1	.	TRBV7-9	CASSTDRTPLSNQPQHF	TGTGCCAGCAGCACGGACAGGACCCCCCTTAGCAATCAGCCCCAGCATTTT
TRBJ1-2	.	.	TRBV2	CATLTSSYTF	TGTGCCACACTGACATCCAGCTACACCTTC
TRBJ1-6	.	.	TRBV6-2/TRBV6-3	CASSGARNSPLHF	TGTGCCAGCAGCGGGGCCCGGAATTCACCCCTCCACTTT
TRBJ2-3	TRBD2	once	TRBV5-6	CASSLPTSGGADTQYF	TGTGCCAGCAGCCTCCCCACTAGCGGGGGGGCAGATACGCAGTATTTT